This T cell receptor beta chain derives from a study of shared clonotypes between healthy human individuals. Study background: The composition of the donors was a couple of women and a few men aged 18 to 49.

CDR3 length: 12 residues. From germline, CDR1 is SGHRS and CDR2 YFSETQ. V lost 2 bases, J lost 6 bases, and 8 bases lay in between. Sequencing on ten immunoSEQ deep assay plates was performed for unsorted PBMC DNA. This table comes from immunoSEQ multiplex PCR, and its TCRdb copy is limited to in-frame clones, with some not included. The sample shows about half a million clones, about 78% of them seen only once. The clonotype comes from a woman between 35 and 50 years old in good health. Some clones in this sample may be carry-over from other donors' samples. The specimen sequenced was PBMCs. The chain links TRBV5-1 to TRBJ1-1; D uncertain. The CDR3 spells CASSFDRAEAFF. In nucleotides, the CDR3 is TGCGCCAGCAGCTTCGACCGGGCTGAAGCTTTCTTT.